These 19 T cell receptor beta chains were all obtained from the same sample, sequenced in a study of shared clonotypes between healthy human individuals (TCRdb year 2020). The library relied on the immunoSEQ multiplex PCR assay. Imported from immuneACCESS, the table was reduced by TCRdb to in-frame sequences with V and J called. These copies leave out some clones; in studies compared against another copy, an unresolved V gene accounts for under half, and the cause of the remainder is not known. Here the sample has under 850,000 clones; 72% occur a single time. The top ten constitute about 1.8% of the sample. Sequenced sample: memory CD4+ T cells sorted from blood. The cell subset or site label here, explained by the study, means: CD45RA-negative fraction. The receptors here all came from a woman aged 25 to 39 in good health.

The genes are TRBV12-5 and TRBJ2-5; TRBD1 matches 8 bases. The germline CDR1 and CDR2 sequences are LGHNT and FRNRAP. J gave up 2 bases and V 3 bases, and 5 bases lay outside the gene matches. The CDR3 extends over 15 amino acids. CDR3 protein: CASGLGTGLQETQYF. CDR3 sequence (DNA): TGTGCTAGTGGTTTAGGGACAGGACTTCAAGAGACCCAGTACTTC.

The gene calls are TRBV2 and TRBJ1-1; 10 bases match TRBD1. Germline lookup yields CDR1 SNHLY and CDR2 FYNNEI. The CDR3 has 13 amino acids. The J segment lost 4 bases and the V segment lost 10 bases, leaving 6 bases of the junction unmatched. The CDR3 loop is CATGQGVFTEAFF. The DNA for the CDR3 is TGTGCCACCGGACAGGGGGTATTCACTGAAGCTTTCTTT.

J is TRBJ2-7 and V is TRBV7-7; no reliable D call. Trimming removed 5 bases at V and 6 bases at J, with 14 bases between. The CDR3 extends over 13 amino acids. Germline CDR1 SSHAT, CDR2 FNYEAQ (reference sequence). DNA of the CDR3: TGTGCCAGCAGCCCGGACCTAATCTCCGAGCAGTACTTC. Translation: CASSPDLISEQYF. Complete variable domain (other parts from reference TRBV7-7 and TRBJ2-7): GAGVSQSPRYKVTKRGQDVTLRCDPISSHATLYWYQQALGQGPEFLTYFNYEAQPDKSGLPSDRFSAERPEGSISTLTIQRTEQRDSAMYRCASSPDLISEQYFGPGTRLTVT.

The CDR3 DNA follows: TGTGCCAGCAGCTTACAGGGGAGTCACACTGAAGCTTTCTTT. Translating gives CASSLQGSHTEAFF. The chain employs TRBV5-4 and TRBJ1-1; 7 bases map to TRBD1. V was clipped by 2 bases and J by 3 bases; unmatched bases: 4. The CDR3 spans 14 residues. CDR1 and CDR2 from the germline V gene are SGHNT and YYREEE (reference sequence).

The V and J genes are TRBV28 and TRBJ2-1; 16 positions agree with TRBD2. The CDR3 is 21 residues long. Per the germline V gene, CDR1 is MDHEN and CDR2 is SYDVKM. After removal of 7 bases from V and 7 bases from J, the junction contained 22 bases not matched to a gene. CDR3 region: CASTLAAVTGTSGRAANEQFF. In nucleotides, the CDR3 is TGTGCCAGCACGTTAGCGGCGGTGACCGGGACTAGCGGGAGGGCGGCAAATGAGCAGTTCTTC. The variable domain in full, with the rest retrieved from reference TRBV28 and TRBJ2-1, is DVKVTQSSRYLVKRTGEKVFLECVQDMDHENMFWYRQDPGLGLRLIYFSYDVKMKEKGDIPEGYSVSREKKERFSLILESASTNQTSMYLCASTLAAVTGTSGRAANEQFFGPGTRLTVL.

This chain joins TRBV7-3 and TRBJ1-5, with TRBD1 as a possible D gene (6 bases). Germline V gives CDR1 SGHTA, CDR2 FQGTGA. V lost 10 bases and J lost 8, with 24 bases in between. CDR3 size: 15 residues. DNA of the CDR3: TGTGCCACTCGAACCGGGACACCCGACGGGGAGCCCCAGCATTTT. Translation gives CATRTGTPDGEPQHF.

This clone was found a few times. This rearrangement joins TRBV6-1 to TRBJ1-2, with a weak D call TRBD1 (6 bases). V lost 3 bases and J lost 3, with 11 bases in between. The CDR3 covers 14 residues. Germline CDR1 and CDR2: MNHNS and SASEGT. The CDR3 loop reads CASSDHREYYGYTF. The CDR3 DNA reads TGTGCCAGCAGTGACCACAGGGAGTACTATGGCTACACCTTC.

The chain carries TRBV5-1 and TRBJ2-7, with D maybe TRBD1 (7 bases). This CDR3 contains 19 residues. Germline V gene sequence: CDR1 SGHRS, CDR2 YFSETQ. Trimming pared 3 bases from V and 1 base from J, leaving 26 bases between. The CDR3 region has the DNA TGCGCCAGCAGCTCAAGACGGTATCCCCAGGGGGGAGAGTCCTACGAGCAGTACTTC. Protein: CASSSRRYPQGGESYEQYF.

The CDR3 region is CASSKSQRKALNTEAFF. CDR3 sequence (DNA): TGTGCCAGCAGTAAAAGCCAGAGAAAAGCCCTGAACACTGAAGCTTTCTTT. The gene calls are TRBV21-1 and TRBJ1-1. TRBV21-1 is a pseudogene segment. The CDR3 covers 17 residues.

The rearrangement joins TRBV11-2 to TRBJ1-1; tentative D call: TRBD1 (6 bases). V dropped 1 base and J dropped 2 bases, with 14 bases sitting between them. The V gene's germline CDR1 is SGHAT and CDR2 FQNNGV. The CDR3 consists of 16 residues. CDR3 in amino acids: CASSLGVGTPNTEAFF. The CDR3 DNA reads as TGTGCCAGCAGCTTAGGGGTGGGGACACCAAACACTGAAGCTTTCTTT.

This chain links TRBV7-9 with TRBJ1-2, with D tentatively TRBD1 (6 bases). The V end lost 3 bases, the J end lost 1 base, and 9 bases lay between the germline ends. The CDR3 loop spans 14 amino acids. Germline CDR1 reads SEHNR; CDR2 reads FQNEAQ (reference sequence). CDR3 DNA sequence: TGTGCCAGCAGCTTCAAGGACAGTAACTATGGCTACACCTTC. Residues: CASSFKDSNYGYTF.

This chain connects TRBV6-4 to TRBJ2-3; D is perhaps TRBD1 (5 bases). Germline lookup yields CDR1 MRHNA and CDR2 SNTAGT. The V and J ends lost 5 bases and 3 bases respectively, with 12 bases between them. The CDR3 totals 14 residues. The CDR3 loop is CASSQQGGTDTQYF. The CDR3 DNA reads TGTGCCAGCAGTCAGCAGGGCGGTACAGATACGCAGTATTTT.

The rearrangement joins TRBV5-5 to TRBJ1-5; weak D call: TRBD1 (5 bases). V lost 0 bases and J lost 5, with 15 bases in between. The V gene's germline CDR1 is SGHKS and CDR2 YYEKEE (reference sequence). The CDR3 is 16 residues long. CDR3 sequence: CASSLDHRLFDQPQHF. CDR3 bases: TGTGCCAGCAGCTTGGATCACAGGTTATTCGATCAGCCCCAGCATTTT.

The V and J genes are TRBV29-1 and TRBJ2-7, with D perhaps assigned TRBD1 or TRBD2 (5 bases each). With 7 bases removed from V and 4 bases from J, the gap between germline ends came to 17 bases. This CDR3 region has 13 residues. Per germline, CDR1 SQVTM and CDR2 ANQGSEA. The CDR3 here is CSARRWGRYEQYF. The CDR3 bases are TGCAGCGCCCGGAGGTGGGGCCGGTACGAGCAGTACTTC.

The genes are TRBV14 and TRBJ2-7; no clear D. The CDR3 sequence is 9 residues long. The ends were cut back, 6 bases at V and 4 bases at J, with 1 base in the middle. CDR1 and CDR2 (germline): SGHDN, FVKESK. The CDR3 sequence: CASSYEQYF. CDR3 DNA sequence: TGTGCCAGCAGTTACGAGCAGTACTTC.

As for this clone: Other DNA sequences in the sample encode the same CDR3. V usage is TRBV28 and J usage is TRBJ2-7; D perhaps matches TRBD2 (6 bases). The ends were cut back, 3 bases at V and 4 bases at J, with 13 bases in the middle. There are 14 residues in the CDR3. Germline CDR1 reads MDHEN; CDR2 reads SYDVKM. CDR3 DNA: TGTGCCAGCAGTTTGGAAGGACTACCGTACGAGCAGTACTTC. It translates to CASSLEGLPYEQYF.

V and J are TRBV5-1 and TRBJ2-7; D is perhaps TRBD1 or TRBD2 (6 bases each). CDR3 length: 15 residues. CDR1 SGHRS and CDR2 YFSETQ come from the germline V gene. Trimming removed 3 bases at V and 2 bases at J, with 15 bases between. DNA of the CDR3: TGCGCCAGCAGCTCCCGGTCTGGGGGGCCCTACGAGCAGTACTTC. It yields the protein CASSSRSGGPYEQYF.

The chain joins TRBV6-5 to TRBJ2-7, with D possibly called TRBD1 or TRBD2 (5 bases each). This CDR3 has 13 residues. V dropped 6 bases and J dropped 1 base, with 10 bases sitting between them. CDR1 and CDR2 (germline): MNHEY, SVGAGI. DNA for the CDR3: TGTGCCAGCAGACCATGGGGGTCCTACGAGCAGTACTTC. Encoded protein: CASRPWGSYEQYF.

A note on this clone: At the DNA level, this CDR3 is encoded by other sequences in the same sample as well. The rearrangement links TRBV7-9 to TRBJ1-5; D gene unclear. V was clipped by 5 bases and J by 2 bases, with 10 bases between them. The CDR3 runs to 14 residues. Per germline, CDR1 SEHNR and CDR2 FQNEAQ (reference sequence). The CDR3 DNA sequence: TGTGCCAGCAGCCAGGAGGGTGGCAATCAGCCCCAGCATTTT. Its protein product is CASSQEGGNQPQHF.